The 8 T cell receptor beta chains in this list originate from one sample, sequenced in a study of blood T cells in healthy people across ages. Together with a sample-barcoded 5' primer, a J-beta primer mix was included in a second PCR lasting about 7 to 12 cycles. One entry per CDR3 protein results from TCRdb running MiXCR on the 5' RACE reads. The sample has about 1.4 million distinct CDR3 sequences; roughly 60% are singletons. The specimen sequenced was blood. The receptor source for this set is a young man in good health.

The chain has TRBV4-2 and TRBJ2-7; possibly TRBD2 for D (6 bases). This CDR3 spans 14 amino acids. Trimming removed 4 bases from V and 7 bases from J, with 17 bases in between. CDR1 is LGHNA, CDR2 YNFKEQ, per germline. CDR3 residues: CASSPTSTGEEQYF. The CDR3 region has the DNA TGTGCCAGCAGCCCTACGTCCACGGGGGAAGAGCAGTACTTC.

This clonotype was seen a single time. The V and J genes are TRBV28 and TRBJ2-2; D not certain. Germline V gene lookup returns CDR1 MDHEN and CDR2 SYDVKM. This CDR3 is built from 14 residues. V lost 3 bases and J lost 6, with 11 bases in between. The CDR3 spells CASSFAVLPGELFF. CDR3 nucleotides: TGTGCCAGCAGTTTCGCGGTTCTCCCCGGGGAGCTGTTTTTT.

The V gene is TRBV20-1, the J gene TRBJ2-1; 10 bases map to TRBD1. Germline V lookup: CDR1 DFQATT, CDR2 SNEGSKA (reference sequence). V was clipped by 6 bases and J by 11 bases; unmatched bases: 7. The CDR3 sequence is 12 residues long. CDR3 loop: CSAHDRGQQQFF. The CDR3 DNA reads TGCAGTGCCCACGACAGGGGGCAGCAGCAGTTCTTC.

This chain links TRBV7-2 with TRBJ2-7, with D unclear. Trimming stripped 3 bases from V and 5 bases from J, with 11 bases between. There are 13 residues in the CDR3. Germline V gene data show CDR1 as SGHTA and CDR2 as FQGNSA. The CDR3 nucleotides are TGTGCCAGCAGCTTCGGACGGGCCGACGAGCAGTACTTC. Protein product: CASSFGRADEQYF.

The CDR3 sequence is CASSSSWANTNYGYTF. In DNA form, the CDR3 reads TGTGCCAGCAGTTCCAGTTGGGCGAATACTAACTATGGCTACACCTTC. This chain joins TRBV27 and TRBJ1-2; D call uncertain. V was pared by 4 bases and J by 0 bases, with 15 bases between. CDR1 and CDR2 from the germline V gene are MNHEY and SMNVEV (reference sequence). The CDR3 consists of 16 residues.

The CDR3 region is CASSGFAGLRYNEQFF. In nucleotides, the CDR3 is TGTGCCAGCAGTGGATTTGCGGGACTACGATACAATGAGCAGTTCTTC. This rearrangement joins TRBV6-4 to TRBJ2-1; 7 bases map to TRBD2. J gave up 4 bases and V 4 bases, and 10 bases lay outside the gene matches. The length of the CDR3 is 16 residues. Germline CDR1 MRHNA, CDR2 SNTAGT.

This clonotype was picked up a small number of times. The CDR3 reads CSVEHRQGAKNIQYF. Here the CDR3 DNA reads TGCAGCGTTGAGCACCGACAGGGGGCCAAAAACATTCAGTACTTC. This chain connects TRBV29-1 to TRBJ2-4; 8 positions match TRBD1. Germline V gene sequence: CDR1 SQVTM, CDR2 ANQGSEA. There are 15 residues in the CDR3. Losses at the gene ends were 3 bases for V and 1 base for J; bases not matched to a gene: 5.

This clonotype came up a few times. J is TRBJ2-3 and V is TRBV3-1; D possibly uses TRBD1 or TRBD2 (6 bases each). V dropped 0 bases and J dropped 6 bases, with 16 bases sitting between them. The CDR3 has 16 residues. Looked up from germline, CDR1 is LGHDT and CDR2 is YNNKEL (reference sequence). The CDR3 sequence is CASSQDLGGLTDTQYF. In DNA, the CDR3 is TGTGCCAGCAGCCAAGATTTAGGGGGACTCACCGATACGCAGTATTTT.